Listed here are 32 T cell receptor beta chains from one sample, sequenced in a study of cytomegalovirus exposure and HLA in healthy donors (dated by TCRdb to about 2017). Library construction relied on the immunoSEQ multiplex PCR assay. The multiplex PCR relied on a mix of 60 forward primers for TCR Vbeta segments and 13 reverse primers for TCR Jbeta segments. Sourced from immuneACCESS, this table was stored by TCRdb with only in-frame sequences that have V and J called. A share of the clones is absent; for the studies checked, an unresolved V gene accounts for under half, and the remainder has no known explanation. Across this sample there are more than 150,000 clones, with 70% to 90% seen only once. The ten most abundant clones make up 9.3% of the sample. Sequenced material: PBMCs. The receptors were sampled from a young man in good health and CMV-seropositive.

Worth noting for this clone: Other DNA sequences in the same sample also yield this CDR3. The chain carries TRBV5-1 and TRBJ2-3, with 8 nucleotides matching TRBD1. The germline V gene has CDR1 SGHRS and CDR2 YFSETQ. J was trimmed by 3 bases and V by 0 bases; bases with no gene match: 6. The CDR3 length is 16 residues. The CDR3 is CASSLAGQGSTDTQYF. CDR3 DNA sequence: TGCGCCAGCAGCTTGGCAGGACAGGGCTCGACAGATACGCAGTATTTT.

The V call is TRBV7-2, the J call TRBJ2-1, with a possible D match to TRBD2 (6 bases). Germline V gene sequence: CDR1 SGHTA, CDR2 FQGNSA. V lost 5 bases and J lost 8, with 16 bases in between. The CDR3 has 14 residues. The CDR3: CASSLRTTEDEQFF. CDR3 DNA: TGTGCCAGCAGCCTTAGGACTACCGAGGATGAGCAGTTCTTC.

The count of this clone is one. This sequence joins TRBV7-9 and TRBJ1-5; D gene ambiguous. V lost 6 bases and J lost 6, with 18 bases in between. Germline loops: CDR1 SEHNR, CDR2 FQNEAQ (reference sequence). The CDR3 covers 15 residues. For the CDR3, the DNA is TGTGCCAGCAGGCTGCTTCGTCGCCATAGTCAGCCCCAGCATTTT. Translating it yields CASRLLRRHSQPQHF.

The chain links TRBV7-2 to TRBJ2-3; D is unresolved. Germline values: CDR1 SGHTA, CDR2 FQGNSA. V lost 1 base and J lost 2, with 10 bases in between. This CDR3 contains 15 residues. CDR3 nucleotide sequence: TGTGCCAGCAGCTTAGGCCGAGGCCCCACAGATACGCAGTATTTT. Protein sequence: CASSLGRGPTDTQYF.

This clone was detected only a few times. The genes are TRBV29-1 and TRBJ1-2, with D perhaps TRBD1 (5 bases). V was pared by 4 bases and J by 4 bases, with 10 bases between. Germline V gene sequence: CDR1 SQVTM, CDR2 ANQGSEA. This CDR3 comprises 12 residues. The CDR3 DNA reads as TGCAGCGTTGGACAGACGGGCTATGGCTACACCTTC. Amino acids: CSVGQTGYGYTF. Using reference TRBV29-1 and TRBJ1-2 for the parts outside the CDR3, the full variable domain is SAVISQKPSRDICQRGTSLTIQCQVDSQVTMMFWYRQQPGQSLTLIATANQGSEATYESGFVIDKFPISRPNLTFSTLTVSNMSPEDSSIYLCSVGQTGYGYTFGSGTRLTVV.

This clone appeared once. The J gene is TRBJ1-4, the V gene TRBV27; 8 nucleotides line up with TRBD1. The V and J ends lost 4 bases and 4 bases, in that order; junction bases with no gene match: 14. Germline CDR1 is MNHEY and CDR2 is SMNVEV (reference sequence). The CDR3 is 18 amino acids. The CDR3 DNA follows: TGTGCCAGCAGTTCGCTACGGACAGGGAGGGCTTTTAATGAAAAACTGTTTTTT. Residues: CASSSLRTGRAFNEKLFF.

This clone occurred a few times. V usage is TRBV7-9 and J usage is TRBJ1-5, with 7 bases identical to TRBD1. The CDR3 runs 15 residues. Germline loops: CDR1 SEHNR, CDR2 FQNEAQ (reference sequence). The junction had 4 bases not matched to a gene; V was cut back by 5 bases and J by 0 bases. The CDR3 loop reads CASSQGDNSNQPQHF. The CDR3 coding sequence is TGTGCCAGCAGCCAGGGGGATAATAGCAATCAGCCCCAGCATTTT.

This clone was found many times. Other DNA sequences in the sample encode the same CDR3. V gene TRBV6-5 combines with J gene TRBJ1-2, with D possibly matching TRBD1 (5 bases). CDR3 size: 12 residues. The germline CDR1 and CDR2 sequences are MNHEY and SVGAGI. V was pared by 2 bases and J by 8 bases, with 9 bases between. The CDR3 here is CASSYVGGGYTF. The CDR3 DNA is TGTGCCAGCAGTTACGTCGGGGGAGGCTACACCTTC.

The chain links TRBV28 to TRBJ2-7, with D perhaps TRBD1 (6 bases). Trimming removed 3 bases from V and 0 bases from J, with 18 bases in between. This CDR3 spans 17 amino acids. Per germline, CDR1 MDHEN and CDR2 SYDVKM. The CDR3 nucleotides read TGTGCCAGCAGTTTGGTCCTCGACAGGATGGGCTCCTACGAGCAGTACTTC. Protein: CASSLVLDRMGSYEQYF.

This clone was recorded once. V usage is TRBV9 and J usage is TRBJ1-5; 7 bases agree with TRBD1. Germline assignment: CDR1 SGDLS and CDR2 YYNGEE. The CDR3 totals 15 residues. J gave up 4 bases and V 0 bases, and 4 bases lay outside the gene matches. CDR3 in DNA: TGTGCCAGCAGCGTAGGGGGACAGATAAATCAGCCCCAGCATTTT. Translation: CASSVGGQINQPQHF.

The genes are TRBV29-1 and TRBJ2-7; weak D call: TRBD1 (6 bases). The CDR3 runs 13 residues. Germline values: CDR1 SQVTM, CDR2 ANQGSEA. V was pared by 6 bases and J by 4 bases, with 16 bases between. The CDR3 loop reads CSVRLDRWYEQYF. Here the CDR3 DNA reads TGCAGCGTGAGGTTAGACAGGTGGTACGAGCAGTACTTC.

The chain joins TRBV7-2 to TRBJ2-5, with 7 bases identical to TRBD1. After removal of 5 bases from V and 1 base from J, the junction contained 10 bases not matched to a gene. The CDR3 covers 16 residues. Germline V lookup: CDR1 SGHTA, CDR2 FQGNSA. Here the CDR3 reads CASSPGTAIPQETQYF. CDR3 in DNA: TGTGCCAGCAGCCCGGGGACAGCTATTCCCCAAGAGACCCAGTACTTC.

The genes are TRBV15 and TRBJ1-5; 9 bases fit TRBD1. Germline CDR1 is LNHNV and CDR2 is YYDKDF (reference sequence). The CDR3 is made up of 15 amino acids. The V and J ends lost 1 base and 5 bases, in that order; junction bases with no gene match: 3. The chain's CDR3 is CATSRVRTGDQPQHF. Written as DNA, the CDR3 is TGTGCCACCAGCAGAGTCCGGACAGGGGATCAGCCCCAGCATTTT.

For the CDR3, the DNA is TGTGCCAGCAGCTTTGACATTACCGGGGAGCTGTTTTTT. It translates to CASSFDITGELFF. The chain recombines TRBV5-6 with TRBJ2-2; D uncertain. The CDR3 totals 13 residues. V was pared by 2 bases and J by 5 bases, with 7 bases between. CDR1 and CDR2 (germline): SGHDT, YYEEEE.

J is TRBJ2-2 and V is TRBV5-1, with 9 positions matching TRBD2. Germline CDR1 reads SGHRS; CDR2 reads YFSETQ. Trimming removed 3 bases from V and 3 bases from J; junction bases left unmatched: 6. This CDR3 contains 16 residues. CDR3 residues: CASSSGGGADTGELFF. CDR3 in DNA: TGCGCCAGCAGCTCCGGCGGGGGGGCCGACACCGGGGAGCTGTTTTTT.

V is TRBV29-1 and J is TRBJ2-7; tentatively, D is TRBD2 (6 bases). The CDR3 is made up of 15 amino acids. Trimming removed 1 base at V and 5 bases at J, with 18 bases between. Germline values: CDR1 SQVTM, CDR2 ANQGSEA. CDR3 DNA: TGCAGCGTTGAAGGAGGGGACTGGGAGACCAACGAGCAGTACTTC. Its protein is CSVEGGDWETNEQYF.

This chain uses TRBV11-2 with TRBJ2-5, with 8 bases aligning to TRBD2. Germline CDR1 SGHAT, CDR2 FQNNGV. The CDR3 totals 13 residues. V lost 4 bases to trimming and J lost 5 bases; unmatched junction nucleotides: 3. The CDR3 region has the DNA TGTGCCAGCAGCTACCGGGGGGGGGAGACCCAGTACTTC. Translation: CASSYRGGETQYF.

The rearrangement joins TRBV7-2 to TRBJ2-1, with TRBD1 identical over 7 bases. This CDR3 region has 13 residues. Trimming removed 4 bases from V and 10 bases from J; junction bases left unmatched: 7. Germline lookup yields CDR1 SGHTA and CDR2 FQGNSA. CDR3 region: CASSWPGQDEQFF. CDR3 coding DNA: TGTGCCAGCAGCTGGCCCGGACAGGACGAGCAGTTCTTC.

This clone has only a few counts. DNA of the CDR3: TGTGCCAGCAGCCTCTATGGCTACACCTTC. Translation gives CASSLYGYTF. This chain uses TRBV7-2 with TRBJ1-2, with unresolved D. V was pared by 5 bases and J by 4 bases, with 2 bases between. The germline CDR1 and CDR2 sequences are SGHTA and FQGNSA. The CDR3 loop spans 10 amino acids.

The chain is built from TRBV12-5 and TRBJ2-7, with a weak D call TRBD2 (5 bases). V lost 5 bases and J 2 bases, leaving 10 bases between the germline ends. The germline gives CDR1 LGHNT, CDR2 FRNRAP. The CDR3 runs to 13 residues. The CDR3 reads CASGPAGTYEQYF. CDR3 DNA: TGTGCTAGTGGTCCGGCCGGGACCTACGAGCAGTACTTC.

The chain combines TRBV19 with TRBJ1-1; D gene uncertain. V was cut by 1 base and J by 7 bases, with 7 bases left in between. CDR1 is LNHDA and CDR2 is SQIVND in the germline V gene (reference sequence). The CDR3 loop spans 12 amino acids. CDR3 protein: CASSIGGVEAFF. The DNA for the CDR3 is TGTGCCAGTAGTATAGGAGGAGTTGAAGCTTTCTTT.

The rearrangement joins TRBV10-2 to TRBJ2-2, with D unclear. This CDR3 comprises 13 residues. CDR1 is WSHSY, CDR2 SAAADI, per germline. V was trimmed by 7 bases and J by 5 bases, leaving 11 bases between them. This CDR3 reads CASNRPGTGELFF. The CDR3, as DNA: TGCGCCAGCAACCGGCCCGGGACCGGGGAGCTGTTTTTT.

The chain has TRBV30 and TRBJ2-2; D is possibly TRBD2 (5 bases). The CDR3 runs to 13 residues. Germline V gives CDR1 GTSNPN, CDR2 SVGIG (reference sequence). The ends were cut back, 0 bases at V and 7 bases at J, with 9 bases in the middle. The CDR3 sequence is CAWSVPGNGELFF. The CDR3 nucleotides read TGTGCCTGGAGTGTACCGGGGAACGGGGAGCTGTTTTTT.

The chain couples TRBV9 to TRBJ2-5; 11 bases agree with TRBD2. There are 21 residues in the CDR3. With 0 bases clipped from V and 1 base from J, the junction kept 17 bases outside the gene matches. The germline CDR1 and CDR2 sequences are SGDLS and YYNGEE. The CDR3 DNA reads TGTGCCAGCAGCGTAGCGGGGGGGGGAGTCAAGGGACTAGCGGCCCAAGAGACCCAGTACTTC. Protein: CASSVAGGGVKGLAAQETQYF. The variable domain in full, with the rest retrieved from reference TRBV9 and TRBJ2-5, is DSGVTQTPKHLITATGQRVTLRCSPRSGDLSVYWYQQSLDQGLQFLIQYYNGEERAKGNILERFSAQQFPDLHSELNLSSLELGDSALYFCASSVAGGGVKGLAAQETQYFGPGTRLLVL.

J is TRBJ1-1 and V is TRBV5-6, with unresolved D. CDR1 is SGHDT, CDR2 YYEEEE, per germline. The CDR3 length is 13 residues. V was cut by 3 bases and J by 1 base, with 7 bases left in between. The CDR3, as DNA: TGTGCCAGCAGCTCTAACAGGAACACTGAAGCTTTCTTT. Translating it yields CASSSNRNTEAFF.

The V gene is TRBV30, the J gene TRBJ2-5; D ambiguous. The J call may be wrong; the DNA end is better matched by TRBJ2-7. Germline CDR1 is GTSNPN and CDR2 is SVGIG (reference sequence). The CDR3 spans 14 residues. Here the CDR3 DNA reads TGTGCCTGGAGTCCGTCCTTTTCGGTCCACGAGCAGTACTTC. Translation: CAWSPSFSVHEQYF.

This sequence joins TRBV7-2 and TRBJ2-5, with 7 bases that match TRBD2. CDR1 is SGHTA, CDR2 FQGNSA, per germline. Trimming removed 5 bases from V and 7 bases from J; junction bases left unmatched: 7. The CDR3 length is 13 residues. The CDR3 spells CASSLGLSRTQYF. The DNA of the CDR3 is TGTGCCAGCAGCCTGGGACTATCGAGGACCCAGTACTTC.

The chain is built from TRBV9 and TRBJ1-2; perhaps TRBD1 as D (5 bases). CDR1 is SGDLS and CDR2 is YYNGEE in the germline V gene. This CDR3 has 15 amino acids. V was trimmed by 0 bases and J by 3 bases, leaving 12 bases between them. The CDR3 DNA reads TGTGCCAGCAGCGTAGAGGAAAGGGGCGACTATGGCTACACCTTC. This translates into CASSVEERGDYGYTF. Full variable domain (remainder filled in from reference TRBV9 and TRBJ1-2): DSGVTQTPKHLITATGQRVTLRCSPRSGDLSVYWYQQSLDQGLQFLIQYYNGEERAKGNILERFSAQQFPDLHSELNLSSLELGDSALYFCASSVEERGDYGYTFGSGTRLTVV.

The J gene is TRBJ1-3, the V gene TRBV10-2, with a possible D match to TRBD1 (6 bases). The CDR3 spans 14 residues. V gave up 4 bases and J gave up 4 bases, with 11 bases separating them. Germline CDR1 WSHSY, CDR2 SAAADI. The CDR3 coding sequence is TGCGCCAGCAGTGCCGGACAGAGAGGAAACACCATATATTTT. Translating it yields CASSAGQRGNTIYF.

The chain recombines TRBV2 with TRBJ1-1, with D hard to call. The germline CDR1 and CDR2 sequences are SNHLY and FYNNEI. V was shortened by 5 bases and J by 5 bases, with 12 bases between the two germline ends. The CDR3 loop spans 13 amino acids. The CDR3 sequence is CASSRQRETEAFF. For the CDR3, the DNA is TGTGCCAGCAGTAGACAAAGGGAGACTGAAGCTTTCTTT.

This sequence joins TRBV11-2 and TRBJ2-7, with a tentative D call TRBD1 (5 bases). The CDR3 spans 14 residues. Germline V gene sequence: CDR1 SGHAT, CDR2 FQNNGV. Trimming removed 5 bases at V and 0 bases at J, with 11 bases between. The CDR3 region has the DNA TGTGCCAGCAGCGTGGACACGAGCTCCTACGAGCAGTACTTC. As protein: CASSVDTSSYEQYF. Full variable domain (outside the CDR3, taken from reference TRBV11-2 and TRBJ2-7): EAGVAQSPRYKIIEKRQSVAFWCNPISGHATLYWYQQILGQGPKLLIQFQNNGVVDDSQLPKDRFSAERLKGVDSTLKIQPAKLEDSAVYLCASSVDTSSYEQYFGPGTRLTVT.

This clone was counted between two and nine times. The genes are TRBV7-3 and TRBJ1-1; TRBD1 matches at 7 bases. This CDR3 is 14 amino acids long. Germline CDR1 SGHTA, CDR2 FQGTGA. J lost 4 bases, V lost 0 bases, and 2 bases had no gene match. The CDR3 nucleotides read TGTGCCAGCAGCTTAACTGGGGACAGCACTGAAGCTTTCTTT. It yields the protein CASSLTGDSTEAFF.